In this sample, the clone carrying this TCR beta chain turned up many times. What it binds is not known. The data stem from a study of regulatory T cells in long-lasting Graves disease. Study outcomes and limitations: Compared with new cases, persistent Graves' patients showed reduced TCR diversity.

To make TCR beta libraries, researchers used iRepertoire HTBI primers and Arm-PCR of CDR3 regions. TCRdb independently ran MiXCR on the multiplex PCR reads; one entry per CDR3 protein. The sample lists 400,000 to 500,000 distinct CDR3 sequences, around 15% seen once, with around a sixth in the top ten. Time point reported: newly diagnosed GD, antithyroid drugs for less than 3 months. PBMC-extracted RNA yielded the TCR library. The authors drew 7.5 to 10 milliliters of peripheral blood into EDTA tubes. The data also belong to a second study, concerning T cells in Graves' hyperthyroidism and ophthalmopathy. This second study says: Blood also held most thyroid clonotypes expanded beyond 0.001.

Sequencing used peripheral blood mononuclear cells (PBMCs), obtained at new diagnosis, from a patient treated with antithyroid drugs. This clonotype originated in a woman in her forties or fifties with Graves disease.

The CDR3: CASSLRASGSNEQFF. Here the CDR3 DNA reads TGTGCCAGCAGCTTGAGGGCTAGCGGGAGCAATGAGCAGTTCTTC. The chain joins TRBV7-9 to TRBJ2-1, with 10 bases identical to TRBD2. After removal of 3 bases from V and 6 bases from J, the junction contained 5 bases not matched to a gene. CDR3 size: 15 residues. The germline V gene encodes CDR1 SEHNR and CDR2 FQNEAQ (reference sequence).